These T cell receptor beta chains were read from a single sample in a study of T cell repertoires in cytomegalovirus infection. TCRdb independently ran MiXCR on the reads; one entry per CDR3 protein. In the table there are 90,000 to 110,000 distinct CDR3 sequences, around 28% of which are singletons. These receptors have no identified antigens. The specimen comprised CD8+ T cells from cultured PBMCs, sampled from culture after CMV antigen stimulation. These receptors originate from a human donor in good health (CMV status not recorded). Some clones in this sample may be carry-over from other donors' samples. CDR3s include the opening cysteine and the closing phenylalanine or tryptophan. Each record gives: clone size, J gene, V gene, D gene, CDR3 protein, CDR3 DNA. D genes are given only for firm matches. Only some rows state a clone size, as once, few, many or a class for expanded clones.

abundance: NA
j_gene: TRBJ1-2
v_gene: TRBV2
d_gene: NA
CDR3aa: CASSDPGSGDGYTF
CDR3nt: TGTGCCAGCAGTGACCCGGGCTCGGGGGATGGCTACACCTTC

abundance: NA
j_gene: TRBJ2-2
v_gene: TRBV6-1
d_gene: NA
CDR3aa: CASSRFPGELGELFF
CDR3nt: TGTGCCAGCAGTCGATTCCCGGGCGAGCTAGGGGAGCTGTTTTTT

abundance: once
j_gene: TRBJ2-6
v_gene: TRBV3-1
d_gene: NA
CDR3aa: CASQSTGSFVLTF
CDR3nt: TGTGCCAGTCAATCTACAGGGTCTTTCGTCCTGACTTTC

abundance: NA
j_gene: TRBJ2-7
v_gene: TRBV19
d_gene: NA
CDR3aa: CASSIGIGDSYEQYF
CDR3nt: TGTGCCAGTAGTATTGGGATAGGGGACTCCTACGAGCAGTACTTC

abundance: NA
j_gene: TRBJ2-2
v_gene: TRBV7-9
d_gene: NA
CDR3aa: CASSYQPEGNTGELFF
CDR3nt: TGTGCCAGCAGCTACCAACCCGAAGGGAACACCGGGGAGCTGTTTTTT

abundance: NA
j_gene: TRBJ2-5
v_gene: TRBV28
d_gene: TRBD1
CDR3aa: CASSPSDRGEETQYF
CDR3nt: TGTGCCAGCAGCCCATCGGACAGGGGAGAAGAGACCCAGTACTTC

abundance: NA
j_gene: TRBJ2-7
v_gene: TRBV2
d_gene: NA
CDR3aa: CASRAEGFSYEQYF
CDR3nt: TGTGCCAGCAGGGCCGAGGGGTTCTCCTACGAGCAGTACTTC

abundance: many
j_gene: TRBJ2-5
v_gene: TRBV7-9
d_gene: TRBD1
CDR3aa: CVLDRVNLETQYF
CDR3nt: TGTGTTCTGGACAGGGTTAATCTAGAGACCCAGTACTTC

abundance: NA
j_gene: TRBJ2-3
v_gene: TRBV14
d_gene: NA
CDR3aa: CASSQGGPYGDTQYF
CDR3nt: TGTGCCAGCAGCCAAGGCGGCCCCTACGGCGATACGCAGTATTTT

abundance: NA
j_gene: TRBJ2-1
v_gene: TRBV11-2
d_gene: TRBD2
CDR3aa: CASSLDVTGGGHYNEQFF
CDR3nt: TGTGCCAGCAGCTTAGACGTTACGGGGGGAGGTCACTACAATGAGCAGTTCTTC